The clone carrying this T cell receptor beta chain has a handful of counts. The antigen remains undetermined. TCRdb re-derived calls from the 5' RACE reads in MiXCR, one entry per CDR3 protein. The sample consists of tens of thousands of distinct CDR3 sequences, roughly 9% of them appearing once. This sample was taken from a study of CD8 T cells in ankylosing spondylitis. Findings and caveats of the study: Apparently characteristic of ankylosing spondylitis blood was a TCR beta motif (about 8 highly homologous variants).

The sequence came from a male donor with ankylosing spondylitis. Sequencing input: blood, either unsorted or a sorted T cell fraction (not recorded which).

CDR3 DNA: TGTGCCAGCAGTTTAATTGGGGGAGCCAGTGGTAATGAGCAGTTCTTC. It specifies CASSLIGGASGNEQFF. The chain is built from TRBV12-3 or TRBV12-4 and TRBJ2-1, with D perhaps TRBD1 or TRBD2 (5 bases each). The CDR3 contains 16 residues. Between the trimmed V and J ends, which lost 2 bases and 7 bases, there was a span of 18 bases.